A single sample gave rise to the 17 T cell receptor beta chains below, sequenced in a study of early T cells in non-severe SARS-CoV-2 infection. MiXCR, applied by TCRdb to the 5' RACE reads, yields one record per CDR3 protein. The sample gives 55,000 to 70,000 distinct CDR3 sequences, about 11% of which show up once; roughly 1.2% is in the top ten. This sample comprised whole blood, obtained at baseline. The receptors stem from an adult who was a healthcare worker with PCR-confirmed SARS-CoV-2 infection or an uninfected control (not recorded which). The donor label of this sample is uncertain.

This clonotype was seen only a few times. J is TRBJ2-7 and V is TRBV7-8; 8 nucleotides agree with TRBD1. This CDR3 has 13 amino acids. Germline V gene data show CDR1 as SGHVS and CDR2 as FQNEAQ. With V trimmed by 5 bases and J by 2 bases, 2 bases remained unmatched. CDR3 nucleotides: TGTGCCAGCAGCCGGGACAGGCCCTACGAGCAGTACGTC. Its translation is CASSRDRPYEQYV.

The V call is TRBV30, the J call TRBJ1-1; D gene unclear. Germline V CDR1 and CDR2: GTSNPN, SVGIG (reference sequence). With 2 bases removed from V and 3 bases from J, the gap between germline ends came to 7 bases. The CDR3 runs to 12 residues. CDR3 loop: CAWSRGYTEAFF. CDR3 coding DNA: TGTGCCTGGAGTCGAGGGTACACTGAAGCTTTCTTT.

The V gene is TRBV11-2, the J gene TRBJ2-7; D call uncertain. Trimming left V 3 bases short and J 2 bases short, with 14 bases between. Germline CDR1 is SGHAT and CDR2 is FQNNGV. This CDR3 is 15 amino acids long. The CDR3 sequence is CASSFGNSATYEQYV. The DNA for the CDR3 is TGTGCCAGCAGCTTCGGTAATTCGGCCACCTACGAGCAGTACGTC.

This clonotype has only a few counts. The rearrangement links TRBV10-1 to TRBJ2-1, with TRBD1 matching over 11 bases. The CDR3 is 15 amino acids. Germline values: CDR1 WNHNN, CDR2 SYGVQD (reference sequence). Unmatched junction bases numbered 13, after V lost 10 bases and J lost 8 bases. The CDR3 is CAIMNRDRGFDEQFF. CDR3 DNA: TGCGCCATCATGAACCGGGACAGGGGGTTCGATGAGCAGTTCTTC.

The sample holds many counts of this clonotype. The J gene is TRBJ2-1, the V gene TRBV24-1; no clear D. The CDR3 consists of 11 residues. The V gene lost 4 bases and the J gene lost 7 bases, with 4 bases spanning the gap. Germline V gene data show CDR1 as KGHDR and CDR2 as SFDVKD. The CDR3 nucleotides read TGTGCCACCAGTGACCAGAATGAGCAGTTCTTC. Its translation: CATSDQNEQFF.

This clonotype was counted at least ten times. One end of the junction does not line up with germline, which may come from a read error. This chain links TRBV29-1 with TRBJ1-5; the D gene is possibly TRBD1 (5 bases). Germline V gene data show CDR1 as SQVTM and CDR2 as ANQGSEA. The CDR3 covers 13 residues. DNA for the CDR3: TGCAGCGTTCAAGACAGCCTCAATCAGCCCCAGCATTTT. Its protein is CSVQDSLNQPQHF. Complete variable domain (other parts from reference TRBV29-1 and TRBJ1-5): SAVISQKPSRDICQRGTSLTIQCQVDSQVTMMFWYRQQPGQSLTLIATANQGSEATYESGFVIDKFPISRPNLTFSTLTVSNMSPEDSSIYLCSVQDSLNQPQHFGDGTRLSIL.

The J gene is TRBJ1-1, the V gene TRBV24-1, with 7 bases fitting TRBD1. CDR1 and CDR2 from the germline V gene are KGHDR and SFDVKD. J gave up 1 base and V 2 bases, and 3 bases lay outside the gene matches. The CDR3 is 15 amino acids. CDR3 coding DNA: TGTGCCACCAGTGATTCAGGGGGTCCGAACACTGAAGCTTTCTTT. It codes for CATSDSGGPNTEAFF.

The chain carries TRBV5-1 and TRBJ1-2; D gene ambiguous. The germline gives CDR1 SGHRS, CDR2 YFSETQ. V was trimmed by 5 bases and J by 7 bases, leaving 18 bases between them. The CDR3 loop spans 14 amino acids. The DNA of the CDR3 is TGCGCCAGCAGTCTGGGAGGATCGATTTCTGGCTACACCTTC. Amino acids: CASSLGGSISGYTF.

V is TRBV29-1 and J is TRBJ2-4, with TRBD1 as a possible D gene (5 bases). This CDR3 has 17 residues. Germline V gives CDR1 SQVTM, CDR2 ANQGSEA. The V end lost 3 bases, the J end lost 0 bases, and 18 bases lay between the germline ends. The CDR3 region is CSVETGHSELAKNIQYF. The DNA of the CDR3 is TGCAGCGTTGAGACCGGACACAGCGAACTAGCCAAAAACATTCAGTACTTC.

In this sample, this clonotype turned up a few times. The gene calls are TRBV5-1 and TRBJ1-2; unclear D gene. The CDR3 length is 13 residues. CDR1 is SGHRS, CDR2 YFSETQ, per germline. Trimming cost V 4 bases and J 0 bases, with 7 bases left between them. For the CDR3, the DNA is TGCGCCAGCAGCCCGACGGCTAACTATGGCTACACCTTC. Protein: CASSPTANYGYTF.

The rearrangement links TRBV2 to TRBJ2-1; 10 bases are a match to TRBD1. The germline CDR1 and CDR2 sequences are SNHLY and FYNNEI. V was clipped by 6 bases and J by 7 bases; unmatched bases: 3. There are 13 residues in the CDR3. Here the CDR3 reads CASRRTGGNEQFF. The DNA for the CDR3 is TGTGCCAGCAGGAGGACAGGGGGAAATGAGCAGTTCTTC.

A few counts support this clonotype. The chain joins TRBV10-2 to TRBJ2-2; D possibly corresponds to TRBD1 (6 bases). Germline V gene lookup returns CDR1 WSHSY and CDR2 SAAADI. The CDR3 extends over 16 amino acids. The V end was cut by 6 bases, the J end by 0 bases, with 14 bases between. CDR3 DNA sequence: TGCGCCAGCAGGGGGACACCAACCACGAACACCGGGGAGCTGTTTTTT. Its protein product is CASRGTPTTNTGELFF.

This clonotype was seen a handful of times. The CDR3 nucleotides are TGCGCCAGCAGTGAACCCCGGACAGGGTCCTACGAGCAGTACGTC. This translates into CASSEPRTGSYEQYV. The chain couples TRBV10-1 to TRBJ2-7; TRBD1 aligns across 8 bases. With V trimmed by 3 bases and J by 1 base, 5 bases remained unmatched. This CDR3 has 15 residues. Germline V gene lookup returns CDR1 WNHNN and CDR2 SYGVQD (reference sequence).

The rearrangement joins TRBV4-2 to TRBJ1-4, with D perhaps TRBD1 (5 bases). V shed 0 bases and J shed 5 bases, with 10 bases lying between them. The CDR3 has 15 residues. CDR1 is LGHNA, CDR2 YNFKEQ, per germline. The CDR3 nucleotides read TGTGCCAGCAGCCAAGATGTCCAGGGAAATGAAAAACTGTTTTTT. Its protein product is CASSQDVQGNEKLFF.

This clonotype was detected many times. This chain joins TRBV6-6 and TRBJ1-5, with D perhaps TRBD1 (5 bases). Per the germline V gene, CDR1 is MNHNY and CDR2 is SVGAGI (reference sequence). The length of the CDR3 is 14 residues. V was clipped by 2 bases and J by 7 bases, with 12 bases between them. The CDR3 DNA reads TGTGCCAGCAGTTACGGTCCAGGGAACCAGCCCCAGCATTTT. It yields the protein CASSYGPGNQPQHF.

This clonotype was counted a few times. The V call is TRBV7-2, the J call TRBJ2-1, with 11 bases aligning to TRBD2. The CDR3 runs to 14 residues. Per the germline V gene, CDR1 is SGHTA and CDR2 is FQGNSA. The V segment lost 4 bases and the J segment 8 bases; nucleotides outside the gene matches: 4. In nucleotides, the CDR3 is TGTGCCAGCAGCTCGGGACTAGCGGCCGATGAGCAGTTCTTC. Residues: CASSSGLAADEQFF.

V usage is TRBV3-1 and J usage is TRBJ1-1; TRBD1 is a possible D gene (6 bases). The CDR3 extends over 15 amino acids. Germline values: CDR1 LGHDT, CDR2 YNNKEL (reference sequence). V was trimmed by 1 base and J by 1 base, leaving 10 bases between them. CDR3 coding DNA: TGTGCCAGCAGCCAAGGTGACAGGTCGAACACTGAAGCTTTCTTT. Translation: CASSQGDRSNTEAFF.